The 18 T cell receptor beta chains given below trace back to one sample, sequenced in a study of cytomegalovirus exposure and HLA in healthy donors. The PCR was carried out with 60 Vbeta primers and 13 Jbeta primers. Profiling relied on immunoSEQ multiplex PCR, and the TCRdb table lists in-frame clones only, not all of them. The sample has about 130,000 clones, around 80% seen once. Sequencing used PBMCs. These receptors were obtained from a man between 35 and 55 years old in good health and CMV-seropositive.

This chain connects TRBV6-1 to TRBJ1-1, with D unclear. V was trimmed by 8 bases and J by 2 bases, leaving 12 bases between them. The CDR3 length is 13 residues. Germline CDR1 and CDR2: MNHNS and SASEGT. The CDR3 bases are TGTGCCAGCGGCCAGAATCAAAACACTGAAGCTTTCTTT. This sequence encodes CASGQNQNTEAFF.

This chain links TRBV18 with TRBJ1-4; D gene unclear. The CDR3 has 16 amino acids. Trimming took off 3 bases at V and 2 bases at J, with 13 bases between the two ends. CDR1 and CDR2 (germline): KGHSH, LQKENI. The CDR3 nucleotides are TGTGCCAGCTCACCCCGAGGGCATCCTACTAATGAAAAACTGTTTTTT. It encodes CASSPRGHPTNEKLFF.

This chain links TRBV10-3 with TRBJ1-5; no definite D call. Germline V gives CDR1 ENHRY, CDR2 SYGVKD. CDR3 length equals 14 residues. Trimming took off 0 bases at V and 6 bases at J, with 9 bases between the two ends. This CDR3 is CAISESRGGQPQHF. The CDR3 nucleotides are TGTGCCATCAGTGAGTCGCGGGGAGGTCAGCCCCAGCATTTT.

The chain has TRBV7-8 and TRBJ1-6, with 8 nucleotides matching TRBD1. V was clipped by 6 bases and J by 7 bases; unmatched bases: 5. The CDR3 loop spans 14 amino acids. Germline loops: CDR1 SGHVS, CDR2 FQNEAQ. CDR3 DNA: TGTGCCAGCAGGGTCGGGACAGGCAATTCACCCCTCCACTTT. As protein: CASRVGTGNSPLHF.

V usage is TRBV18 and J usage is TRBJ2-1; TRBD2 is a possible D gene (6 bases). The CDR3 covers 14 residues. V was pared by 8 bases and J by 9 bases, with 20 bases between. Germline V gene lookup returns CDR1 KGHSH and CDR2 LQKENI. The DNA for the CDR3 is TGTGCCAGCGCGCCCATGGAGGGCCGGGGTGAGCAGTTCTTC. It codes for CASAPMEGRGEQFF.

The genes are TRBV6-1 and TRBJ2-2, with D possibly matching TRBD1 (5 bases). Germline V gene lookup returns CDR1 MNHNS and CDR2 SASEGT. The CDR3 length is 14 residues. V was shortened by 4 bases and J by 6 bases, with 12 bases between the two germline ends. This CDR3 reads CASSGARDSGELFF. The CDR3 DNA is TGTGCCAGCAGTGGCGCCAGGGATTCCGGGGAGCTGTTTTTT.

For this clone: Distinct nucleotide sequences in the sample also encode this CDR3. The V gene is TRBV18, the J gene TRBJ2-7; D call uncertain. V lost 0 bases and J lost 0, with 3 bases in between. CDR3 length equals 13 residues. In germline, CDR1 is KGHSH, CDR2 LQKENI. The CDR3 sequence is CASSPPSSYEQYF. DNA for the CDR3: TGTGCCAGCTCACCACCTAGCTCCTACGAGCAGTACTTC.

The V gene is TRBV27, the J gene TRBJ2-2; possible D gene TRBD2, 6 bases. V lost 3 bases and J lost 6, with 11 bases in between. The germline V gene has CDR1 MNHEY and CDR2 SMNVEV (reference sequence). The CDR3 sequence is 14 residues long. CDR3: CASSFTTSPGELFF. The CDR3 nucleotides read TGTGCCAGCAGTTTCACCACTAGCCCCGGGGAGCTGTTTTTT.

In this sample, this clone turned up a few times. CDR3 sequence: CASSESGVNYGYTF. CDR3 coding DNA: TGCGCCAGCAGTGAGTCGGGAGTTAACTATGGCTACACCTTC. The J gene is TRBJ1-2, the V gene TRBV10-1, with D uncertain. V was shortened by 0 bases and J by 1 base, with 6 bases between the two germline ends. The CDR3 runs 14 residues. From germline, CDR1 is WNHNN and CDR2 SYGVQD (reference sequence).

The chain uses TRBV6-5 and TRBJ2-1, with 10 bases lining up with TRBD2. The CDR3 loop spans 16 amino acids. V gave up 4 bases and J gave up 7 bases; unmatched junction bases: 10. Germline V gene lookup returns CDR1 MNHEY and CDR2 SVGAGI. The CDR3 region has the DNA TGTGCCAGCAGTTTATGGTCTAGCGGGAGAAGGAATGAGCAGTTCTTC. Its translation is CASSLWSSGRRNEQFF.

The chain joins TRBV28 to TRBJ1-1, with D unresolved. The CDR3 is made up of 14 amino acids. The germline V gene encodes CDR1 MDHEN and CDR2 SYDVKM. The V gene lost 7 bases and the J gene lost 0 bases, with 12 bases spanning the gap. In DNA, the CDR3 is TGTGCCAGCACCTTCGATGGAGTGAACACTGAAGCTTTCTTT. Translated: CASTFDGVNTEAFF.

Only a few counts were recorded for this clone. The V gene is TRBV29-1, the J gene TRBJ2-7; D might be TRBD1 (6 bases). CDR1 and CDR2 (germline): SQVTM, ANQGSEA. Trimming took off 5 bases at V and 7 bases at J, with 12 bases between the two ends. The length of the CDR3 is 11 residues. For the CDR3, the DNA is TGCAGCGTTAGAAGGGGGTGGGAGCAGTACTTC. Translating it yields CSVRRGWEQYF.

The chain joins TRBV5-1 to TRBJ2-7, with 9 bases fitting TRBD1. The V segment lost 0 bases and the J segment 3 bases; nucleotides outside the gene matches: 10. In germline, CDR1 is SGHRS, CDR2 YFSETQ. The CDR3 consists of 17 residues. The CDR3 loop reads CASSLAPHRGRLYEQYF. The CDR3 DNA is TGCGCCAGCAGCTTGGCCCCTCACAGGGGGCGCCTCTACGAGCAGTACTTC.

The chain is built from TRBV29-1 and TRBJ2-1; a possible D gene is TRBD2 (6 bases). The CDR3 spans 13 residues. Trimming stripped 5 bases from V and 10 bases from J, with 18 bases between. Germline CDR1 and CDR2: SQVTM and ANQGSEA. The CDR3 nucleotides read TGCAGCGTTCGTCCTAGAGAGGAGGGGGAGCAGTTCTTC. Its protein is CSVRPREEGEQFF.

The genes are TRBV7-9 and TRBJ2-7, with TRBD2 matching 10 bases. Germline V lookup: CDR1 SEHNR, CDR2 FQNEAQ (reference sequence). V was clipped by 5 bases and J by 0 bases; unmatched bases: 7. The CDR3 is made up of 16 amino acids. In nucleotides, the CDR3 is TGTGCCAGCAGCCCCTACATAGCGGGAGGCTCCTACGAGCAGTACTTC. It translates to CASSPYIAGGSYEQYF.

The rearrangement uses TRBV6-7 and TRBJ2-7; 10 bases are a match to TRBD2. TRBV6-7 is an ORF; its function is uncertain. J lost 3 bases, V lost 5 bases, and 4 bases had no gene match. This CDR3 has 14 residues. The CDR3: CASSRSSGSYEQYF. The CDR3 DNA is TGTGCCAGCAGTAGGTCTAGCGGGAGCTACGAGCAGTACTTC.

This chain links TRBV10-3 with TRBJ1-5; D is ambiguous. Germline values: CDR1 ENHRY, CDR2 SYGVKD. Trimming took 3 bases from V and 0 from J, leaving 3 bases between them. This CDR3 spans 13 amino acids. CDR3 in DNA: TGTGCCATCAGTGAATATAGCAATCAGCCCCAGCATTTT. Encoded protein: CAISEYSNQPQHF.

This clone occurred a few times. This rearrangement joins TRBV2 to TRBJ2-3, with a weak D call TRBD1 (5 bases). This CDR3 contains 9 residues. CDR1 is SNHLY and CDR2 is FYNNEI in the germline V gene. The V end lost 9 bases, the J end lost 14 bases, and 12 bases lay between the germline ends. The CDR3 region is CASSHQGYF. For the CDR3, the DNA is TGTGCCAGTTCTCACCAGGGGTATTTT. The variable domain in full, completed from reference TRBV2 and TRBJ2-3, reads EPEVTQTPSHQVTQMGQEVILRCVPISNHLYFYWYRQILGQKVEFLVSFYNNEISEKSEIFDDQFSVERPDGSNFTLKIRSTKLEDSAMYFCASSHQGYFGPGTRLTVL.